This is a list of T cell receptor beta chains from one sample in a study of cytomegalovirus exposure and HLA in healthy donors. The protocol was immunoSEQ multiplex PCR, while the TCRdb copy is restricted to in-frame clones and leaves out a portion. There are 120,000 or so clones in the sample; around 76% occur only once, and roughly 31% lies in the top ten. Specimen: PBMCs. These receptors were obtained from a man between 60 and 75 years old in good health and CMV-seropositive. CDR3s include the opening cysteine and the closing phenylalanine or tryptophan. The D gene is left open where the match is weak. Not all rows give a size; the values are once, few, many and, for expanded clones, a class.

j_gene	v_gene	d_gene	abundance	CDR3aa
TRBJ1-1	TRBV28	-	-	CASEEDLNTEAFF
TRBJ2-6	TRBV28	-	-	CASSPGAGVFGANGLTF
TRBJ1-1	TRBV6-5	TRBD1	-	CASSRQGSGNTEAFF
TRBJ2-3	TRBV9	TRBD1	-	CASSSGQGATDTQYF
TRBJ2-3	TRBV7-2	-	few	CASRNSGTDTQYF
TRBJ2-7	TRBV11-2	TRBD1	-	CASSLEDRGRYEQYF
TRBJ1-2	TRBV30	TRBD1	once	CAWSVTGAYGYTF
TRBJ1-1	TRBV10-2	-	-	CASVERMSTEAFF
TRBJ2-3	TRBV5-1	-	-	CASSLAADTQYF
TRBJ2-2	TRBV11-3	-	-	CASSLGAAGELFF
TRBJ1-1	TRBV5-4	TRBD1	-	CASSLKNTGDTEAFF
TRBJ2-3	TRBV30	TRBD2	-	CAWSVLIGGAPTYSATQYF
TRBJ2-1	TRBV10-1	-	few	CASSVGRGNEQFF
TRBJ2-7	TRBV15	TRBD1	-	CATSREGQGLDEQYF
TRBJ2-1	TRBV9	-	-	CASSTGGSNNEQFF
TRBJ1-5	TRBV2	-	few	CASSENRPRNQPQHF
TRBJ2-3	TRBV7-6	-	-	CASSLTGPPGDTQYF
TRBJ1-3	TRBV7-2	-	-	CASSLSGGNTIYF
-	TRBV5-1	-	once	CASSYGTSVSYEQYF
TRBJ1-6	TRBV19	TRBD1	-	CASSLPGGNSPLHF
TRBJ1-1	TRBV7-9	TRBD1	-	CASRGTAYTEAFF
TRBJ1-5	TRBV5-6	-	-	CASGWGGPNSNQPQHF
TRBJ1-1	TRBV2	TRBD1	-	CASSGRQGLTEAFF